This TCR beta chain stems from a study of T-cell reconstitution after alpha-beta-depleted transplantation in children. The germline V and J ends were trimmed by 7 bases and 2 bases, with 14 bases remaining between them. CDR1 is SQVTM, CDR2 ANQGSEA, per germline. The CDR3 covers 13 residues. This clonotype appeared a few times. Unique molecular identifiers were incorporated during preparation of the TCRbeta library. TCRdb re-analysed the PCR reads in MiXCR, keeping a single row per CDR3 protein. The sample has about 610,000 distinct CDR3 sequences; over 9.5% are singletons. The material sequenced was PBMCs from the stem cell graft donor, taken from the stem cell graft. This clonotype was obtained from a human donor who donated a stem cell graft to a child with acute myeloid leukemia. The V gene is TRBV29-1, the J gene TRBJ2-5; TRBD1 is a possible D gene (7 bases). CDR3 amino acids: CSARPGGQETQYF. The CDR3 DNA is TGCAGCGCTCGACCAGGGGGGCAAGAGACCCAGTACTTC. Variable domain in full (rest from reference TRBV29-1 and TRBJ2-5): SAVISQKPSRDICQRGTSLTIQCQVDSQVTMMFWYRQQPGQSLTLIATANQGSEATYESGFVIDKFPISRPNLTFSTLTVSNMSPEDSSIYLCSARPGGQETQYFGPGTRLLVL.